Presented here are 27 T cell receptor beta chains from one specimen sequenced in a study of tumor-infiltrating lymphocytes in primary liver carcinoma. A primer in the constant region served to generate TCR beta cDNA from approximately 500 ng of total RNA. Slightly modified ARM-PCR with three nested multiplex PCR rounds yielded TCR beta libraries. A C-beta reverse primer was combined with TRBV1-TRBV30 forward primers in the first two PCR rounds, and each round had ten to eleven cycles. TCRdb independently ran MiXCR on the multiplex PCR reads; one entry per CDR3 protein. Of 180,000 or so distinct CDR3 sequences in the sample, about 55% are singletons; the top ten hold about 72%. For blood RNA, unsorted whole blood served as the source, and germline DNA was extracted too. Sequenced: peripheral blood. These receptors all stem from a man aged 40-49 years with primary liver carcinoma and hepatitis B virus infection.

This clonotype was recorded at least ten times. Written as DNA, the CDR3 is TGTGCCAGCAGTTTGGGGACGGCGGGAGAGCAGTACTTC. Translating gives CASSLGTAGEQYF. The chain carries TRBV28 and TRBJ2-7; weak D call: TRBD2 (6 bases). CDR1 is MDHEN and CDR2 is SYDVKM in the germline V gene. Trimming took 3 bases from V and 7 from J, leaving 13 bases between them. This CDR3 is 13 amino acids long.

Worth noting for this clonotype: Sequence at one end of the junction differs from germline and may be a read error. The J gene is TRBJ2-1, the V gene TRBV11-2, with 8 positions matching TRBD2. The CDR3 is made up of 14 amino acids. The germline V gene encodes CDR1 SGHAT and CDR2 FQNNGV. The CDR3 spells CASSQTSAYNEQFF. Here the CDR3 DNA reads TGTGCCAGCAGCCAGACTAGCGCGTACAATGAGCAATTCTTC.

Notes on this clonotype: A read error may account for a junction end that differs from germline. This sequence joins TRBV11-2 and TRBJ2-1; 8 bases map to TRBD2. This CDR3 has 15 amino acids. In germline, CDR1 is SGHAT, CDR2 FQNNGV. CDR3 in DNA: TGTGCCACCAGCTTACTCACTAGCGGATACAATGAGCAGCTCTTC. As protein: CATSLLTSGYNEQLF.

This clonotype was recorded a few times. The chain combines TRBV5-5 with TRBJ1-6; D is unclear. Germline-derived CDR1 and CDR2 are SGHKS and YYEKEE (reference sequence). The CDR3 is made up of 14 amino acids. V gave up 0 bases and J gave up 8 bases, with 9 bases separating them. The CDR3 protein is CASSLAGDYSPLHF. As DNA, the CDR3 is TGTGCCAGCAGCTTGGCCGGCGACTATTCACCCCTCCACTTT.

This clonotype has at least ten counts. The chain is built from TRBV11-2 and TRBJ2-7, with D perhaps matching TRBD2 (6 bases). Germline loops: CDR1 SGHAT, CDR2 FQNNGV. The germline V and J ends were trimmed by 5 bases and 6 bases, with 11 bases remaining between them. CDR3 length: 12 amino acids. In nucleotides, the CDR3 is TGTGCCAGCAGCCCCGGGGGAGGCGAGCAGTACTTC. It translates to CASSPGGGEQYF.

The chain uses TRBV10-2 and TRBJ1-5; 12 nucleotides line up with TRBD1. Unmatched junction bases numbered 4, after V lost 8 bases and J lost 5 bases. Germline V gene data show CDR1 as WSHSY and CDR2 as SAAADI. The CDR3 is made up of 14 amino acids. The DNA for the CDR3 is TGCGCCAGCGGGGACAGGGGGCTTGATCAGCCCCAGCATTTT. Its translation: CASGDRGLDQPQHF.

This clonotype was seen once. An end of the junction differs from the germline gene, which may be a read error. The chain uses TRBV7-8 and TRBJ2-5; TRBD1 is a possible D gene (5 bases). The germline V gene encodes CDR1 SGHVS and CDR2 FQNEAQ. The CDR3 runs 13 residues. Here the CDR3 reads CASSLGGKEAQYF. The DNA of the CDR3 is TGTGCCAGCAGCTTAGGGGGCAAAGAGGCCCAGTACTTC.

The chain employs TRBV29-1 and TRBJ1-2; no clear D gene. V was pared by 3 bases and J by 10 bases, with 15 bases between. The germline gives CDR1 SQVTM, CDR2 ANQGSEA. CDR3 size: 12 residues. The CDR3 coding sequence is TGCAGCGTTGATTCGGGGATGGAAGACTACACCTTC. Its protein product is CSVDSGMEDYTF.

With regard to this clonotype: One end of the junction does not line up with germline, which may come from a read error. The chain is built from TRBV6-1 and TRBJ2-1; D not resolved. Germline CDR1 and CDR2: MNHNS and SASEGT. This CDR3 contains 12 residues. CDR3 in DNA: TGTGTCAGCACCCTAGGCCGCGATGAGCAGTTCTTC. Protein product: CVSTLGRDEQFF.

This chain connects TRBV5-4 to TRBJ2-5; 7 bases are a match to TRBD2. The CDR3 extends over 14 amino acids. Germline loops: CDR1 SGHNT, CDR2 YYREEE (reference sequence). The V segment lost 4 bases and the J segment 3 bases; nucleotides outside the gene matches: 6. This CDR3 is CASSRGEPKETQYF. In nucleotides, the CDR3 is TGTGCCAGCAGCCGGGGGGAACCAAAAGAGACCCAGTACTTC.

The chain combines TRBV4-1 with TRBJ1-4; unclear D gene. This CDR3 region has 16 residues. The V gene's germline CDR1 is MGHRA and CDR2 YSYEKL. The germline V and J ends were trimmed by 1 base and 8 bases, with 17 bases remaining between them. CDR3 in amino acids: CASSQAEGSLEEKLFF. The CDR3 DNA is TGCGCCAGCAGCCAAGCTGAAGGGTCCCTTGAGGAAAAACTGTTTTTT.

V gene TRBV4-1 combines with J gene TRBJ2-3, with 8 bases that match TRBD2. The CDR3 has 16 amino acids. With 0 bases clipped from V and 5 bases from J, the junction kept 7 bases outside the gene matches. Germline V lookup: CDR1 MGHRA, CDR2 YSYEKL. The CDR3 nucleotides read TGCGCCAGCAGCCAAGATGCGGGGGGAACGTTAGATACGCAGTATTTT. Its translation: CASSQDAGGTLDTQYF.

This clonotype was picked up a small number of times. The chain is built from TRBV6-1 and TRBJ1-5; 8 bases match TRBD1. Per the germline V gene, CDR1 is MNHNS and CDR2 is SASEGT. The CDR3 runs 15 residues. V was pared by 4 bases and J by 3 bases, with 5 bases of the junction left unmatched. Here the CDR3 DNA reads TGTGCCAGCAGTGCCTGGACAGGGCCCAATCAGCCCCAGCATTTT. Encoded protein: CASSAWTGPNQPQHF.

This clonotype was seen once. One junction end disagrees with the germline gene, perhaps due to a read error. The chain recombines TRBV16 with TRBJ1-4; D is unclear. This CDR3 has 13 residues. The germline CDR1 and CDR2 sequences are KGHSY and FQNENV. In DNA form, the CDR3 reads TGTGCCAGTAGCCAATCGACACGGGAAAAACTGTTTTTT. Translating gives CASSQSTREKLFF.

The chain recombines TRBV11-2 with TRBJ2-5, with a weak D call TRBD1 (5 bases). Between the trimmed V and J ends, which lost 5 bases and 3 bases, there was a span of 16 bases. The CDR3 length is 15 residues. Germline V gives CDR1 SGHAT, CDR2 FQNNGV. For the CDR3, the DNA is TGTGCCAGCAGCACAGCCCTGATAGGGGAAGAGACCCAGTACTTC. Translated: CASSTALIGEETQYF.

For this clonotype: This may stem from a read error, because a much larger clone lies one nucleotide away. This chain connects TRBV11-3 to TRBJ2-2; 7 bases are shared with TRBD2. Germline loops: CDR1 SGHNT, CDR2 YENEEA. The CDR3 sequence is 17 residues long. Here the CDR3 reads CASSSPAGDSNIGELFF. The CDR3 bases are TGTGCCAGCAGCTCCCCTGCGGGGGACTCTAACATCGGGGAGCTGTTTTTT.

In the case of this clonotype: A read error may be the cause here, since a much bigger clone is one base away. The CDR3 loop is CASGLAPSRQETQYF. In DNA form, the CDR3 reads TGTGCCAGCGGCTTAGCCCCCTCCCGCCAAGAGACCCAGTACTTC. This rearrangement joins TRBV11-2 to TRBJ2-5; D is unresolved. The V gene's germline CDR1 is SGHAT and CDR2 FQNNGV. This CDR3 is 15 amino acids long.

This clonotype was recorded a few times. J is TRBJ2-5 and V is TRBV10-3, with a possible D match to TRBD1 (6 bases). The CDR3 spans 15 residues. The germline V gene encodes CDR1 ENHRY and CDR2 SYGVKD. The V gene lost 10 bases and the J gene lost 5 bases, with 23 bases spanning the gap. CDR3: CATTSASGVRETQYF. The CDR3 DNA follows: TGTGCCACCACCTCTGCTTCAGGGGTACGGGAGACCCAGTACTTC.

Ten or more counts support this clonotype. This chain links TRBV4-2 with TRBJ2-3; the match to TRBD2 covers 7 bases. The CDR3 sequence is 15 residues long. CDR1 and CDR2 from the germline V gene are LGHNA and YNFKEQ. The ends lost 7 bases at V and 3 bases at J; junction bases unmatched: 10. Here the CDR3 reads CASTIWAGVTDTQYF. CDR3 bases: TGTGCCAGCACCATTTGGGCGGGAGTGACAGATACGCAGTATTTT.

The chain carries TRBV5-6 and TRBJ1-1; D is perhaps TRBD1 (5 bases). V was clipped by 4 bases and J by 5 bases, with 12 bases between them. The CDR3 consists of 13 residues. Germline CDR1 SGHDT, CDR2 YYEEEE. CDR3 nucleotide sequence: TGTGCCAGCAGCCGAGGAGGGGTTACTGAAGCTTTCTTT. Amino acid sequence: CASSRGGVTEAFF.

The chain combines TRBV12-3 or TRBV12-4 with TRBJ2-3; 8 bases match TRBD1. This CDR3 is 15 amino acids long. The trim removed 3 bases at V and 4 bases at J, leaving 6 bases unmatched. Here the CDR3 reads CASSFSGGASDTQYF. CDR3 sequence (DNA): TGTGCCAGCAGTTTTTCAGGGGGCGCCTCAGATACGCAGTATTTT.

V is TRBV6-5 and J is TRBJ2-3; the D gene is possibly TRBD2 (6 bases). The germline V and J ends were trimmed by 4 bases and 7 bases, with 9 bases remaining between them. CDR3 length: 12 amino acids. CDR1 is MNHEY, CDR2 SVGAGI, per germline. The CDR3 loop is CASSLAGHTQYF. CDR3 nucleotides: TGTGCCAGCAGTTTGGCGGGGCATACGCAGTATTTT.

J is TRBJ2-3 and V is TRBV5-5, with unresolved D. The germline V and J ends were trimmed by 3 bases and 0 bases, with 11 bases remaining between them. CDR3 size: 15 residues. Looked up from germline, CDR1 is SGHKS and CDR2 is YYEKEE (reference sequence). CDR3 in DNA: TGTGCCAGCAGCTCGACGGCCTTTAGCACAGATACGCAGTATTTT. Its protein is CASSSTAFSTDTQYF. Based on the CDR3 plus reference TRBV5-5 and TRBJ2-3, the full variable domain is DAGVTQSPTHLIKTRGQQVTLRCSPISGHKSVSWYQQVLGQGPQFIFQYYEKEERGRGNFPDRFSARQFPNYSSELNVNALLLGDSALYLCASSSTAFSTDTQYFGPGTRLTVL.

V is TRBV5-6 and J is TRBJ1-5; weak D call: TRBD1 (5 bases). The CDR3 is 16 residues long. Per germline, CDR1 SGHDT and CDR2 YYEEEE. V lost 0 bases and J lost 4, with 14 bases in between. CDR3 DNA: TGTGCCAGCAGCTTGGCCGCCGGGACCCCGAATCAGCCCCAGCATTTT. Translated: CASSLAAGTPNQPQHF.

To note about this clonotype: A junction end diverges from the germline sequence, so it may reflect a read error. The chain combines TRBV6-5 with TRBJ2-7, with 8 bases matching TRBD1. This CDR3 has 14 residues. From germline, CDR1 is MNHEY and CDR2 SVGAGI. The DNA of the CDR3 is TGTGCCAGCAACAACGGGGGACAGGTTTACGAGCCGTACTTC. It is translated as CASNNGGQVYEPYF.

The V call is TRBV29-1, the J call TRBJ2-7; 8 bases fit TRBD1. J lost 4 bases, V lost 1 base, and 0 bases had no gene match. Germline V CDR1 and CDR2: SQVTM, ANQGSEA. The CDR3 has 12 amino acids. The CDR3 protein is CSVEGTGYEQYF. CDR3 sequence (DNA): TGCAGCGTTGAAGGGACAGGGTACGAGCAGTACTTC.

V usage is TRBV30 and J usage is TRBJ1-6; D is unclear. The V and J ends lost 0 bases and 10 bases respectively, with 4 bases between them. The germline gives CDR1 GTSNPN, CDR2 SVGIG (reference sequence). The CDR3 spans 11 residues. CDR3 in amino acids: CAWSVGSPLHF. The CDR3 bases are TGTGCCTGGAGTGTCGGGTCACCCCTCCACTTT.